This T cell receptor (beta chain) was obtained from a study of OX40 agonist ivuxolimab in advanced cancers. Overall study context: Patients were given ivuxolimab, an antibody that agonizes OX40 (CD134). All patients had ivuxolimab intravenously every 2 weeks at 0.01 to 10 mg/kg. Of mixed ages from about 20 to 90 and averaging about 60 years, the group was 65% to 85% male.

Clones were sequenced by immunoSEQ multiplex PCR, and TCRdb holds only the in-frame ones, with some missing. The sample holds over 100,000 clones, approximately 92% seen once. Germline loops: CDR1 SGHDN, CDR2 FVKESK. V shed 2 bases and J shed 4 bases, with 0 bases lying between them. CDR3 length: 11 amino acids. This receptor was taken from an adult with an advanced solid tumor such as melanoma, head and neck, liver or kidney cancer. The chain employs TRBV14 and TRBJ2-1, with D unresolved. The sample was CD4+ or CD8+ T cells sorted from blood, taken in a trial of the OX40 agonist ivuxolimab. CDR3 sequence: CASSQYNEQFF. The CDR3 DNA reads as TGTGCCAGCAGCCAATACAATGAGCAGTTCTTC.